The clone carrying this T cell receptor (beta chain) has a handful of counts. The target antigen is unknown. These data belong to a study of cytomegalovirus exposure and HLA in healthy donors. Study-level points and caveats: Analyses of presence and absence presupposed an approximately uniform sequencing depth across donors. More clonal expansion characterized HLA-associated TCR beta chains than equally common others in a later analysis. Several of the most significant clusters appeared linked to common viral pathogens, based on a later analysis.

Both 60 Vbeta primers and 13 Jbeta primers went into the PCR. The method was immunoSEQ multiplex PCR; TCRdb's version includes in-frame clones alone and lacks a portion of them. The table has under 150,000 clones, 70% to 85% seen once. This CDR3 contains 16 residues. V dropped 7 bases and J dropped 4; count of bases not matched to a gene: 14. CDR1 and CDR2 (germline): SGHRS, YFSETQ. The donors were healthy bone marrow donors. What was sequenced was PBMCs. This TCR was sampled from a male donor in good health and CMV-seronegative. The gene calls are TRBV5-1 and TRBJ1-1, with 9 bases that match TRBD1. The CDR3, as DNA: TGCGCCAGCGACCATGGCGGGAGGACAGGGGCCACTGAAGCTTTCTTT. It is translated as CASDHGGRTGATEAFF.